Detailed here is one TCR beta chain. This clone was observed a few times. Its binding antigen is unknown. Within one base of it there is no much larger clone, and no base qualities were kept. Other DNA sequences in this specimen translate into the identical CDR3. Donors formed part of the validation cohort, which comprised about 130 subjects and was distinct from the first cohort of 666 subjects. Counted from cysteine to phenylalanine, this CDR3 has 13 amino acids. Of all the DNA, just the CDR3 is kept, 39 bases in frame from base 1. V loses 7 bases at its end and J loses 2 bases; junction bases beyond the gene matches: 2. CDR1 and CDR2 are drawn from the germline V gene: MGHDK, SYGVNS. The receptor library was made with the immunoSEQ multiplex PCR assay. Under the source paper's analysis protocol: A statistical classification framework was built to diagnose cytomegalovirus status from the catalog of TCR beta chain sequences. TCRdb took over this immuneACCESS table, retaining in-frame rearrangements with V and J assigned. Such tables are incomplete; in checked studies, under half of the missing clones stem from an unresolved V gene, and the remainder is unexplained. V, J and clone size reflect that table, while D and trimming were determined from the DNA. The sample table lists roughly 220,000 clones, around nine tenths of them with a count of one. Clones ranked in the top ten supply approximately 1% of the sample.

The source of the sample is a study of cytomegalovirus exposure and HLA in healthy donors (dated by TCRdb to 2017 to 2019). About the full investigation: A later analysis indicated that the 120 or so validation repertoires were generated on the platform also employed for the roughly 650 repertoires of the first cohort. To predict cytomegalovirus infection status, the study combined high-throughput TCR immunosequencing, statistical association of individual TCRs with disease status, and machine learning. Along with the roughly 700-subject first cohort, a separate validation cohort of over 90 different subjects was used. The study was designed to test whether signatures of past pathogen exposure could be identified by cataloging public T cell receptors.

What the work shows at the level of the full study, not this receptor alone: In the study, 150 to 200 TCR beta chains were listed as associated with cytomegalovirus. In both the original and validation cohorts, the classifier was reported to diagnose cytomegalovirus status with high specificity and sensitivity. Subsequent analysis determined that TCRs grouped into clusters in the first cohort also showed a tendency toward co-occurrence across the roughly 130 validation repertoires, and 94% of cluster scores exceeded 0. Most TCR sequences were seen in very few donors, while some public TCRs were found in many individuals. The validation cohort had no HLA typing available for a later analysis, so co-occurrence within that cohort was assessed over all 120 or so repertoires. Three of the identified cytomegalovirus-associated TCR beta chains were confirmed in vitro to be specific for cytomegalovirus antigens. It was suggested by the authors that the approach could potentially be generalized to other disease states and immunological phenotypes.

What was sequenced was PBMCs. The chain joins TRBV25-1 to TRBJ2-7, and 10 bases in between align with TRBD1. The sequence derives from a woman under 30 in good health and CMV-seronegative. The CDR3 here reads CASTGTGAYEQYF. Read as DNA, the sequence is TGTGCCAGCACCGGGACAGGGGCCTACGAGCAGTACTTC.